These 13 T cell receptor beta chains originate from one sample sequenced in a study of T cell responses to AZD1222 COVID-19 vaccine. Sequencing was performed with immunoSEQ multiplex PCR; in TCRdb, only in-frame clones are kept and a portion is missing. The data show over 100,000 clones, 85% to 90% seen once. The sample here was peripheral blood, taken on day 0 of AZD1222 vaccination. These receptor sequences come from an adult in good health.

This chain uses TRBV7-2 with TRBJ1-1; D is possibly TRBD1 (5 bases). The germline V gene encodes CDR1 SGHTA and CDR2 FQGNSA. Trimming took 4 bases from V and 2 from J, leaving 11 bases between them. This CDR3 region has 14 residues. CDR3 loop: CASSSLRGNTEAFF. As DNA, the CDR3 is TGTGCCAGCAGCTCCTTGAGGGGTAACACTGAAGCTTTCTTT.

This clone has more than one count but fewer than ten. The chain is built from TRBV6-2 or TRBV6-3 and TRBJ2-2; 8 bases align to TRBD1. CDR1 and CDR2 (germline): MNHEY, SVGEGT. The V gene end was trimmed by 3 bases and the J gene end by 5 bases; junction bases not matched to a gene: 11. This CDR3 comprises 17 residues. The CDR3 nucleotides read TGTGCCAGCAGTTATGAGACAGGGGATTTTCGGACCGGGGAGCTGTTTTTT. It encodes CASSYETGDFRTGELFF.

The rearrangement links TRBV19 to TRBJ1-3; TRBD1 aligns across 9 bases. The germline CDR1 and CDR2 sequences are LNHDA and SQIVND (reference sequence). The CDR3 is made up of 16 amino acids. V trimming: 6 bases; J trimming: 2 bases; junction bases outside the gene matches: 8. CDR3 residues: CASSPAGTGPGNTIYF. In DNA form, the CDR3 reads TGTGCCAGTAGCCCAGCCGGGACAGGGCCTGGAAACACCATATATTTT.

The rearrangement joins TRBV12-3 or TRBV12-4 to TRBJ2-1; D uncertain. The CDR3 is made up of 13 amino acids. Trimming pared 3 bases from V and 6 bases from J, leaving 9 bases between. The CDR3 nucleotides read TGTGCCAGCAGTTTTGGGCCGGCCAATGAGCAGTTCTTC. Its protein is CASSFGPANEQFF.

The J gene is TRBJ1-3, the V gene TRBV6-6; possible D gene TRBD1, 6 bases. The germline V and J ends were trimmed by 8 bases and 5 bases, with 16 bases remaining between them. The CDR3 is made up of 14 amino acids. CDR1 MNHNY and CDR2 SVGAGI come from the germline V gene (reference sequence). CDR3 residues: CASEGGRDRNTIYF. The CDR3 DNA follows: TGTGCCAGCGAGGGGGGCAGGGATAGAAACACCATATATTTT.

This chain joins TRBV11-3 and TRBJ2-1, with 8 nucleotides matching TRBD1. The CDR3 consists of 16 residues. The germline V gene has CDR1 SGHNT and CDR2 YENEEA. V lost 5 bases and J lost 5; bases outside the gene matches: 11. In DNA form, the CDR3 reads TGTGCCAGCAGCCCATACAGGGGGTCGACCCACAATGAGCAGTTCTTC. Translated, it gives CASSPYRGSTHNEQFF.

In DNA form, the CDR3 reads TGTGCCAGCTCACCTCTCTTAAGCACAGATACGCAGTATTTT. Translation gives CASSPLLSTDTQYF. The chain couples TRBV18 to TRBJ2-3; no reliable D call. CDR1 is KGHSH, CDR2 LQKENI, per germline. This CDR3 has 14 residues. The ends were cut back, 3 bases at V and 0 bases at J, with 7 bases in the middle.

V and J are TRBV2 and TRBJ1-3; 7 nucleotides line up with TRBD1. Trimming removed 6 bases from V and 2 bases from J; junction bases left unmatched: 7. Per the germline V gene, CDR1 is SNHLY and CDR2 is FYNNEI. The CDR3 is made up of 15 amino acids. The CDR3: CASRNAGTAGNTIYF. CDR3 nucleotide sequence: TGTGCCAGCAGGAATGCCGGGACAGCTGGAAACACCATATATTTT.

The count of this clone is one. This rearrangement joins TRBV5-6 to TRBJ2-7; a weak D match, TRBD1 (5 bases). Germline lookup yields CDR1 SGHDT and CDR2 YYEEEE. The CDR3 covers 13 residues. The CDR3 DNA sequence: TGTGCCAGCAGCTTACAAACCGCAGGGATTTCAAATGTC. This codes for CASSLQTAGISNV.

The chain employs TRBV4-2 and TRBJ2-2; possibly TRBD1 for D (5 bases). The CDR3 runs 14 residues. Germline assignment: CDR1 LGHNA and CDR2 YNFKEQ. V was cut by 0 bases and J by 5 bases, with 7 bases left in between. In DNA, the CDR3 is TGTGCCAGCAGCCAAGATCAGGGAACCGGGGAGCTGTTTTTT. This gives the protein CASSQDQGTGELFF.

V is TRBV15 and J is TRBJ2-7, with 9 bases aligning to TRBD2. There are 15 residues in the CDR3. The germline gives CDR1 LNHNV, CDR2 YYDKDF (reference sequence). V lost 3 bases and J lost 3; bases outside the gene matches: 6. The CDR3 spells CATSRRLAADYEQYF. DNA of the CDR3: TGTGCCACCAGCAGGAGACTAGCGGCGGACTACGAGCAGTACTTC.

The chain recombines TRBV6-5 with TRBJ2-1, with D possibly called TRBD1 or TRBD2 (5 bases each). CDR1 MNHEY and CDR2 SVGAGI come from the germline V gene. V dropped 7 bases and J dropped 6 bases, with 10 bases sitting between them. There are 12 residues in the CDR3. The CDR3 here is CASTFGGNEQFF. CDR3 nucleotides: TGTGCCAGCACATTTGGGGGCAATGAGCAGTTCTTC.

This chain joins TRBV7-2 and TRBJ1-2, with 9 bases matching TRBD1. CDR1 and CDR2 from the germline V gene are SGHTA and FQGNSA. V trimming: 5 bases; J trimming: 8 bases; junction bases outside the gene matches: 6. CDR3 length: 13 residues. The DNA for the CDR3 is TGTGCCAGCAGCCCGGGACAGGGTAGAGGCTACACCTTC. Amino acids: CASSPGQGRGYTF.